The 26 T cell receptor beta chains below were found in one sample sequenced in a study of a mutant IDH1 vaccine in newly diagnosed glioma. Sample time point: week 47, end of study. The vaccine gave 300 ug of a 20-mer mutant IDH1 peptide subcutaneously per dose. TCRdb's copy holds only in-frame clones and misses some; the assay was immunoSEQ multiplex PCR. The sample includes tens of thousands of clones, roughly 77% of them seen just once. Their antigen targets remain unknown. The sample consisted of PBMCs, taken from a glioma patient whose treatment included an IDH1 peptide vaccine. The receptors stem from a man between 35 and 55 years old with glioma.

The chain carries TRBV5-1 and TRBJ2-7, with D possibly TRBD2 on 6 matching bases. This CDR3 spans 15 amino acids. In germline, CDR1 is SGHRS, CDR2 YFSETQ. V was shortened by 5 bases and J by 6 bases, with 21 bases between the two germline ends. CDR3 amino acids: CASRLDGRRVSEQYF. The CDR3 coding sequence is TGCGCCAGCAGGTTAGACGGGAGAAGGGTGAGCGAGCAGTACTTC.

The chain carries TRBV2 and TRBJ2-3, with D hard to call. CDR1 and CDR2 from the germline V gene are SNHLY and FYNNEI. V was shortened by 5 bases and J by 4 bases, with 13 bases between the two germline ends. The CDR3 covers 14 residues. The CDR3 DNA is TGTGCCAGCAGTCCCTGGACCGTCCCAGATACGCAGTATTTT. As protein: CASSPWTVPDTQYF.

This chain uses TRBV11-1 with TRBJ1-1; no firm D call. From germline, CDR1 is SGHAT and CDR2 FQDESV (reference sequence). The CDR3 consists of 13 residues. Trimming cost V 0 bases and J 1 base, with 3 bases left between them. The CDR3 coding sequence is TGTGCCAGCAGCTTAGCAGGGAACACTGAAGCTTTCTTT. Amino acid sequence: CASSLAGNTEAFF.

In this sample, this clone turned up once. The chain uses TRBV7-3 and TRBJ2-3; D perhaps matches TRBD2 (6 bases). Looked up from germline, CDR1 is SGHTA and CDR2 is FQGTGA. The CDR3 length is 15 residues. Trimming stripped 6 bases from V and 4 bases from J, with 17 bases between. CDR3 sequence: CASSSVPGAADTQYF. The DNA of the CDR3 is TGTGCCAGCAGTTCGGTCCCGGGAGCGGCAGATACGCAGTATTTT.

This rearrangement joins TRBV7-9 to TRBJ2-7; tentatively, D is TRBD1 or TRBD2 (5 bases each). V lost 5 bases and J lost 3, with 20 bases in between. Per germline, CDR1 SEHNR and CDR2 FQNEAQ (reference sequence). The CDR3 runs 16 residues. CDR3 coding DNA: TGTGCCAGCAGCCGAAGCAACGAGGGGCTCGACTACGAGCAGTACTTC. Residues: CASSRSNEGLDYEQYF.

The chain carries TRBV4-3 and TRBJ2-1; 7 positions agree with TRBD2. This CDR3 has 18 amino acids. Unmatched junction bases numbered 9, after V lost 0 bases and J lost 1 base. Looked up from germline, CDR1 is LGHNA and CDR2 is YSLEER. CDR3 DNA: TGCGCCAGCAGCCAAGATGATCCCAGCGGGATTTCCTACAATGAGCAGTTCTTC. It yields the protein CASSQDDPSGISYNEQFF.

This sequence joins TRBV16 and TRBJ1-4; maybe TRBD1 (6 bases). CDR1 and CDR2 from the germline V gene are KGHSY and FQNENV. The V end was cut by 2 bases, the J end by 8 bases, with 12 bases between. The CDR3 contains 14 residues. The CDR3 bases are TGTGCCAGCAGCCAAGGACAGTCGAGGGAAAAACTGTTTTTT. The encoded protein is CASSQGQSREKLFF.

The J gene is TRBJ2-3, the V gene TRBV15; 11 bases are a match to TRBD1. CDR3 length: 17 amino acids. J lost 5 bases, V lost 0 bases, and 7 bases had no gene match. In germline, CDR1 is LNHNV, CDR2 YYDKDF (reference sequence). CDR3 in amino acids: CATSRDLGQGAGDTQYF. For the CDR3, the DNA is TGTGCCACCAGCAGAGATCTAGGACAGGGGGCAGGAGATACGCAGTATTTT. Drawing the rest from reference TRBV15 and TRBJ2-3, the complete variable domain is DAMVIQNPRYQVTQFGKPVTLSCSQTLNHNVMYWYQQKSSQAPKLLFHYYDKDFNNEADTPDNFQSRRPNTSFCFLDIRSPGLGDTAMYLCATSRDLGQGAGDTQYFGPGTRLTVL.

The chain carries TRBV5-1 and TRBJ2-1; 9 bases map to TRBD2. V lost 4 bases, J lost 0 bases, and 8 bases stayed unmatched. This CDR3 region has 17 residues. Germline loops: CDR1 SGHRS, CDR2 YFSETQ. The CDR3 DNA reads TGCGCCAGCAGCCCCGGACTAGCGCCGAGCTCCTACAATGAGCAGTTCTTC. Protein: CASSPGLAPSSYNEQFF.

This chain joins TRBV19 and TRBJ1-1; D remains unclear. Germline-derived CDR1 and CDR2 are LNHDA and SQIVND (reference sequence). Trimming pared 1 base from V and 1 base from J, leaving 7 bases between. This CDR3 comprises 14 residues. The CDR3 loop is CASSIGAGNTEAFF. DNA of the CDR3: TGTGCCAGTAGTATAGGGGCAGGGAACACTGAAGCTTTCTTT.

In its sample, this clone was seen once. The V and J genes are TRBV4-1 and TRBJ2-1; TRBD2 aligns across 12 bases. The CDR3 runs to 20 residues. The germline V gene has CDR1 MGHRA and CDR2 YSYEKL. With V trimmed by 0 bases and J by 5 bases, 14 bases remained unmatched. The CDR3 here is CASSQDTGGLAGFGDNEQFF. Here the CDR3 DNA reads TGCGCCAGCAGCCAAGATACCGGAGGACTAGCGGGATTTGGGGACAATGAGCAGTTCTTC.

The chain carries TRBV5-1 and TRBJ2-5, with 9 bases fitting TRBD1. Per germline, CDR1 SGHRS and CDR2 YFSETQ. With V trimmed by 2 bases and J by 4 bases, 6 bases remained unmatched. The CDR3 consists of 15 residues. CDR3 loop: CASSLGTGGGETQYF. CDR3 nucleotide sequence: TGCGCCAGCAGCTTAGGCACAGGGGGCGGAGAGACCCAGTACTTC.

This chain uses TRBV25-1 with TRBJ2-3, with 8 bases fitting TRBD2. The CDR3 is 17 amino acids. Per germline, CDR1 MGHDK and CDR2 SYGVNS. The ends lost 6 bases at V and 2 bases at J; junction bases unmatched: 13. DNA of the CDR3: TGTGCCAGCAGGGGAGGGGCGGGGGGACTCAACACAGATACGCAGTATTTT. Translated, it gives CASRGGAGGLNTDTQYF.

This rearrangement joins TRBV2 to TRBJ2-7; 10 positions agree with TRBD2. Trimming took 0 bases from V and 7 from J; bases not matched to a gene: 12. Germline V lookup: CDR1 SNHLY, CDR2 FYNNEI. The CDR3 sequence is 17 residues long. CDR3 nucleotides: TGTGCCAGCAGTGAAGCTCGCCTAGCGGGAGTGCGGTTAGAGCAGTACTTC. As protein: CASSEARLAGVRLEQYF.

J is TRBJ2-2 and V is TRBV18, with 8 bases fitting TRBD2. Germline CDR1 and CDR2: KGHSH and LQKENI. The V segment lost 4 bases and the J segment 3 bases; nucleotides outside the gene matches: 10. The CDR3 runs 17 residues. The CDR3 is CASSRKSAGDYTGELFF. As DNA, the CDR3 is TGTGCCAGCTCACGAAAGTCAGCGGGGGATTACACCGGGGAGCTGTTTTTT.

This clone was seen once. The V gene is TRBV7-8, the J gene TRBJ2-5, with D perhaps being TRBD1 or TRBD2 (5 bases each). The length of the CDR3 is 15 residues. CDR1 SGHVS and CDR2 FQNEAQ come from the germline V gene. V lost 1 base to trimming and J lost 1 base, with 10 bases between them. The CDR3 DNA follows: TGTGCCAGCAGCTTAGTATCCGGGACCCAAGAGACCCAGTACTTC. This translates into CASSLVSGTQETQYF.

The V and J genes are TRBV15 and TRBJ2-2; 8 nucleotides align to TRBD1. V shed 1 base and J 0 bases; nucleotides not matched to a gene: 1. Per germline, CDR1 LNHNV and CDR2 YYDKDF (reference sequence). The CDR3 has 16 amino acids. This chain's CDR3 is CATSRGTGSNTGELFF. CDR3 in DNA: TGTGCCACCAGCAGAGGGACAGGGTCGAACACCGGGGAGCTGTTTTTT.

The rearrangement joins TRBV19 to TRBJ1-4; 7 nucleotides match TRBD1. Germline CDR1 and CDR2: LNHDA and SQIVND (reference sequence). Trimming cost V 6 bases and J 6 bases; bases outside gene matches: 13. The CDR3 covers 16 residues. CDR3 DNA sequence: TGTGCCAGTAGCTCCCGACAGGGAGGTTTTTATGAAAAACTGTTTTTT. Translating it yields CASSSRQGGFYEKLFF. The whole variable domain, filled in from reference TRBV19 and TRBJ1-4, reads DGGITQSPKYLFRKEGQNVTLSCEQNLNHDAMYWYRQDPGQGLRLIYYSQIVNDFQKGDIAEGYSVSREKKESFPLTVTSAQKNPTAFYLCASSSRQGGFYEKLFFGSGTQLSVL.

The V call is TRBV10-1, the J call TRBJ2-1, with D tentatively TRBD2 (7 bases). Trimming stripped 6 bases from V and 6 bases from J, with 12 bases between. This CDR3 comprises 13 residues. Per the germline V gene, CDR1 is WNHNN and CDR2 is SYGVQD (reference sequence). The CDR3 DNA reads TGCGCCAGCAGCTTCGGGGGGCTCAATGAGCAGTTCTTC. As protein: CASSFGGLNEQFF.

The chain recombines TRBV7-2 with TRBJ2-7, with 11 bases aligning to TRBD1. Germline V gives CDR1 SGHTA, CDR2 FQGNSA. With 5 bases clipped from V and 4 bases from J, the junction kept 4 bases outside the gene matches. The CDR3 consists of 14 residues. CDR3: CASSEGQGGYEQYF. For the CDR3, the DNA is TGTGCCAGCAGCGAGGGACAGGGGGGTTACGAGCAGTACTTC.

V and J are TRBV19 and TRBJ1-3, with 7 bases lining up with TRBD1. This CDR3 has 15 residues. With 10 bases clipped from V and 0 bases from J, the junction kept 9 bases outside the gene matches. The germline gives CDR1 LNHDA, CDR2 SQIVND (reference sequence). CDR3 in DNA: TGTGCCACCTCGACAGGGAAATCCTCTGGAAACACCATATATTTT. It specifies CATSTGKSSGNTIYF.

This chain links TRBV7-8 with TRBJ2-5, with TRBD2 as a possible D gene (6 bases). The V gene's germline CDR1 is SGHVS and CDR2 FQNEAQ. Trimming took 4 bases from V and 5 from J, leaving 11 bases between them. The CDR3 extends over 13 amino acids. The CDR3 DNA is TGTGCCAGCAGCTCTTCGGGGGAGGAGACCCAGTACTTC. The encoded protein is CASSSSGEETQYF.

Only a few counts were recorded for this clone. The chain couples TRBV6-4 to TRBJ2-3; TRBD2 agrees at 11 bases. The V gene's germline CDR1 is MRHNA and CDR2 SNTAGT. CDR3 length: 15 residues. V lost 3 bases to trimming and J lost 6 bases; unmatched junction nucleotides: 5. In nucleotides, the CDR3 is TGTGCCAGCAGTGAGCTAGCGGGAGGAGGGGATACGCAGTATTTT. It translates to CASSELAGGGDTQYF.

The chain carries TRBV30 and TRBJ1-4; 8 nucleotides match TRBD1. CDR3 length: 14 amino acids. J lost 8 bases, V lost 3 bases, and 8 bases had no gene match. Germline V gene data show CDR1 as GTSNPN and CDR2 as SVGIG (reference sequence). The CDR3: CAWRTGAQGEKLFF. Written as DNA, the CDR3 is TGTGCCTGGAGGACAGGGGCTCAAGGGGAAAAACTGTTTTTT.

The chain combines TRBV10-1 with TRBJ1-2; no firm D call. The V end was cut by 0 bases, the J end by 4 bases, with 6 bases between. Germline CDR1 is WNHNN and CDR2 is SYGVQD (reference sequence). This CDR3 region has 13 residues. The CDR3 reads CASSESVTYGYTF. As DNA, the CDR3 is TGCGCCAGCAGTGAGTCGGTAACCTATGGCTACACCTTC.

This chain joins TRBV5-4 and TRBJ2-7; TRBD1 aligns across 8 bases. Germline-derived CDR1 and CDR2 are SGHNT and YYREEE (reference sequence). The CDR3 runs 14 residues. The ends lost 6 bases at V and 2 bases at J; junction bases unmatched: 7. Here the CDR3 DNA reads TGTGCCAGCACCAACAGGGGGTCCCCCTACGAGCAGTACTTC. Translation gives CASTNRGSPYEQYF. Complete variable domain (other parts from reference TRBV5-4 and TRBJ2-7): ETGVTQSPTHLIKTRGQQVTLRCSSQSGHNTVSWYQQALGQGPQFIFQYYREEENGRGNFPPRFSGLQFPNYSSELNVNALELDDSALYLCASTNRGSPYEQYFGPGTRLTVT.